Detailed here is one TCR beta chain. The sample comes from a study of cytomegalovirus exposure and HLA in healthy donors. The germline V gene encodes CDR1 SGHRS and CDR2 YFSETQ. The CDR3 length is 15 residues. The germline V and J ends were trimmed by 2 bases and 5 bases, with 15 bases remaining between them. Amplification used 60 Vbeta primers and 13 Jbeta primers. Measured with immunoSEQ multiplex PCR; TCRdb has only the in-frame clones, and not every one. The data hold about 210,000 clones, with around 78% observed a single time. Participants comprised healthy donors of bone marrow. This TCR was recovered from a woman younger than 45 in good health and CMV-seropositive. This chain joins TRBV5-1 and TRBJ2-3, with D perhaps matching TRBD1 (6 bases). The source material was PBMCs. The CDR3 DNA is TGCGCCAGCAGCTTACAGGGAGTTAACGTAGATACGCAGTATTTT. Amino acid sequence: CASSLQGVNVDTQYF.